In this sample, the clone carrying this T cell receptor beta chain turned up many times. Library preparation (for TCRbeta) was performed with unique molecular identifiers. TCRdb passed the PCR reads through MiXCR, listing each CDR3 protein once. The table includes about 640,000 distinct CDR3 sequences, roughly 15% detected once. These data are taken from a study of T-cell reconstitution after alpha-beta-depleted transplantation in children. The sequenced sample was PBMCs from the stem cell graft donor, obtained from the stem cell graft. This TCR came from a human donor who donated a stem cell graft to a child with acute myeloid leukemia.

Here the CDR3 reads CSARRDLTTYEQYF. Written as DNA, the CDR3 is TGCAGTGCTAGACGGGACTTAACGACCTACGAGCAGTACTTC. V gene TRBV20-1 combines with J gene TRBJ2-7; D possibly corresponds to TRBD2 (6 bases). The CDR3 runs to 14 residues. Germline CDR1 and CDR2: DFQATT and SNEGSKA (reference sequence). Trimming shortened V by 2 bases and J by 2 bases, and 13 bases separated the two germline ends.